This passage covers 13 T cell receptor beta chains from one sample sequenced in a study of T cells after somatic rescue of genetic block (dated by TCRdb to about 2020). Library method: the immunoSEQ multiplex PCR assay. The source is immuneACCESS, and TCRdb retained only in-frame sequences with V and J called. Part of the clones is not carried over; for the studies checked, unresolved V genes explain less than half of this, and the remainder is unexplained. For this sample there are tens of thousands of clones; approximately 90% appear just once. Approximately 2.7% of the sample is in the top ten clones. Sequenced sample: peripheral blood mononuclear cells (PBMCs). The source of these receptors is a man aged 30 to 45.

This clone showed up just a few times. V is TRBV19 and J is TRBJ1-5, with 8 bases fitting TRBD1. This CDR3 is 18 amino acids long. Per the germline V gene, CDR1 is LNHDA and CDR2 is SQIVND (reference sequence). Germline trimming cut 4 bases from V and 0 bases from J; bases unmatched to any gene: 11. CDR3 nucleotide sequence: TGTGCCAGTAGTACTGGGACAGGAGTCCTTTATAGCAATCAGCCCCAGCATTTT. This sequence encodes CASSTGTGVLYSNQPQHF. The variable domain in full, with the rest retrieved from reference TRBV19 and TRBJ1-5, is DGGITQSPKYLFRKEGQNVTLSCEQNLNHDAMYWYRQDPGQGLRLIYYSQIVNDFQKGDIAEGYSVSREKKESFPLTVTSAQKNPTAFYLCASSTGTGVLYSNQPQHFGDGTRLSIL.

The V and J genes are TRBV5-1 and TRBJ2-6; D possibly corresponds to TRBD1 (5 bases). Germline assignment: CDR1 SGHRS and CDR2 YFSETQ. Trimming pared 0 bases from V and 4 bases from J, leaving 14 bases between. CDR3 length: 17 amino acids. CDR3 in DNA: TGCGCCAGCAGCTTGGCGCAGGGCGTTACCGGGGCCAACGTCCTGACTTTC. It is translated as CASSLAQGVTGANVLTF.

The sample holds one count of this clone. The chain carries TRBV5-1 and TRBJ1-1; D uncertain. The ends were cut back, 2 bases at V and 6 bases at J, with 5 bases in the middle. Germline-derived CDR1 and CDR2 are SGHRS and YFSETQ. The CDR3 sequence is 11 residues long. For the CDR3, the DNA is TGCGCCAGCAGCTTTGGGGCTGAAGCTTTCTTT. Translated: CASSFGAEAFF.

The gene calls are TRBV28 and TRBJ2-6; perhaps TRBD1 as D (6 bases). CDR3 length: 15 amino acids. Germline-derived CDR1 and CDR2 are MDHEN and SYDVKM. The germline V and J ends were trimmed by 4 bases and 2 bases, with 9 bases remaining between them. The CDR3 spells CASSSQGTGANVLTF. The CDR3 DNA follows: TGTGCCAGCAGTTCACAGGGAACTGGGGCCAACGTCCTGACTTTC.

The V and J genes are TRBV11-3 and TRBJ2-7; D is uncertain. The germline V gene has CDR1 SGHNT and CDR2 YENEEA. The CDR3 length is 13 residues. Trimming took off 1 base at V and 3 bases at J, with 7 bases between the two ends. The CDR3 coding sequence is TGTGCCAGCAGCTTAGGGTACGGCTACGAGCAGTACTTC. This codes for CASSLGYGYEQYF.

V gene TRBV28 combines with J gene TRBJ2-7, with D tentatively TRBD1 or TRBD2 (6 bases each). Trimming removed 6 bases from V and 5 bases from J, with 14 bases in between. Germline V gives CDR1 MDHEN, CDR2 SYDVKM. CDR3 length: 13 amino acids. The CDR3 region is CASRPLGGNEQYF. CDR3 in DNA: TGTGCCAGCAGGCCCTTGGGGGGCAACGAGCAGTACTTC.

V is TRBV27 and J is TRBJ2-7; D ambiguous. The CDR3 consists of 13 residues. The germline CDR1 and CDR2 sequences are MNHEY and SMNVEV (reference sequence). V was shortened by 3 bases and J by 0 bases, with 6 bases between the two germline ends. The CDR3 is CASSFFSSYEQYF. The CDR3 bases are TGTGCCAGCAGTTTTTTTAGCTCCTACGAGCAGTACTTC.

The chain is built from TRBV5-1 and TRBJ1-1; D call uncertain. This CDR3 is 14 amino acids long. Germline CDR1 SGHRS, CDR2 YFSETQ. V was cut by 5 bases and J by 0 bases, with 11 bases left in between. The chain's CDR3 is CASRLTALNTEAFF. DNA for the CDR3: TGCGCCAGCAGATTAACCGCTCTGAACACTGAAGCTTTCTTT.

For the CDR3, the DNA is TGTGCCAGCAGCGCCACTCCTAGATCTGTGGGTTCCGAGCAGTACTTC. As protein: CASSATPRSVGSEQYF. J is TRBJ2-7 and V is TRBV9; D is unclear. From germline, CDR1 is SGDLS and CDR2 YYNGEE. Between the trimmed V and J ends, which lost 3 bases and 6 bases, there was a span of 22 bases. This CDR3 has 16 residues. Full variable domain (missing parts from reference TRBV9 and TRBJ2-7): DSGVTQTPKHLITATGQRVTLRCSPRSGDLSVYWYQQSLDQGLQFLIQYYNGEERAKGNILERFSAQQFPDLHSELNLSSLELGDSALYFCASSATPRSVGSEQYFGPGTRLTVT.

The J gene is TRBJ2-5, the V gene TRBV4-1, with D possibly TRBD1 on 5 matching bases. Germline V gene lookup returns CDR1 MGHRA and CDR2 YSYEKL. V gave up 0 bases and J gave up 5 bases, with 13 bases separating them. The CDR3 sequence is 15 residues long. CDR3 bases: TGCGCCAGCAGCCAAGAGGACACTTCCTGGGAGACCCAGTACTTC. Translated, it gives CASSQEDTSWETQYF.

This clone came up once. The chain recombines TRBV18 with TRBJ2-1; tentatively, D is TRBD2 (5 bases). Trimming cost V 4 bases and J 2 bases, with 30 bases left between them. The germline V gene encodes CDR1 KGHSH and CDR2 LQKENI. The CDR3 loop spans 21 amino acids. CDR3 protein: CASSLMPRTSPLLFTYNEQFF. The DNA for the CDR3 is TGTGCCAGCTCACTAATGCCCCGGACTTCACCACTCTTATTCACCTACAATGAGCAGTTCTTC.

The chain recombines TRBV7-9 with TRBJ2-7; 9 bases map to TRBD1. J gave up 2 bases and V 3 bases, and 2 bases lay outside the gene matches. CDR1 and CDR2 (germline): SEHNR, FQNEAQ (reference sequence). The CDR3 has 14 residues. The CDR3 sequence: CASSFDRGTYEQYF. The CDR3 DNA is TGTGCCAGCAGCTTTGACAGGGGGACCTACGAGCAGTACTTC.

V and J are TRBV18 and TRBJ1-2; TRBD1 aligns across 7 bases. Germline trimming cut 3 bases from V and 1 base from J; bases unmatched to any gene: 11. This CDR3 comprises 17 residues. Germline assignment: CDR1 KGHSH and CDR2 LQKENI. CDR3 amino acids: CASSPGTAWGSNYGYTF. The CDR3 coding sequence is TGTGCCAGCTCACCGGGGACAGCCTGGGGTAGTAACTATGGCTACACCTTC.